The T cell receptor beta chain described here comes from a study of T-cell reconstitution after alpha-beta-depleted transplantation in children. Construction of the TCRbeta library involved unique molecular identifiers. One entry per CDR3 protein, called by TCRdb with MiXCR from the PCR reads. The sample yields hundreds of thousands of distinct CDR3 sequences, more than 9% seen once. The CDR3 contains 13 residues. After removal of 5 bases from V and 1 base from J, the junction contained 4 bases not matched to a gene. CDR1 and CDR2 (germline): SQVTM, ANQGSEA. The J gene is TRBJ2-5, the V gene TRBV29-1, with 7 bases identical to TRBD1. The sample here was PBMCs from the stem cell graft donor, taken from the stem cell graft. The clonotype was recovered from a human donor who donated a stem cell graft to a child with SCID. The CDR3 DNA is TGCAGCGTTTTAGACAGGGTCCAAGAGACCCAGTACTTC. Translated: CSVLDRVQETQYF.